Presented here are 23 T cell receptor beta chains from one specimen sequenced in a study of CD8 T cells in Susac syndrome. It was with random hexamers that about 0.45 to 1 ug RNA was reverse transcribed. TCRdb ran MiXCR on the immunoSEQ multiplex PCR reads and lists one entry per CDR3 protein. Altogether some 110,000 distinct CDR3 sequences are present, around 94% being singletons, with the ten largest covering 0.25% to 0.3%. The source material was CD8+ T cells from PBMCs. These receptors were collected from a human donor with Susac syndrome.

The gene calls are TRBV4-1 and TRBJ1-5; 7 bases are a match to TRBD1. The CDR3 contains 14 residues. After removal of 3 bases from V and 7 bases from J, the junction contained 6 bases not matched to a gene. Germline V gene sequence: CDR1 MGHRA, CDR2 YSYEKL. The CDR3 here is CASSQYRGNQPQHF. The CDR3 nucleotides read TGCGCCAGCAGCCAGTACAGGGGAAACCAGCCCCAGCATTTT.

The chain has TRBV7-2 and TRBJ2-3, with D hard to call. In germline, CDR1 is SGHTA, CDR2 FQGNSA. The CDR3 extends over 12 amino acids. Deletions cut 5 bases from V and 4 bases from J, with 7 bases between. This CDR3 reads CASSQTPDTQYF. CDR3 in DNA: TGTGCCAGCAGCCAGACCCCAGATACGCAGTATTTT.

This sequence joins TRBV12-3 or TRBV12-4 and TRBJ2-6, with 9 bases identical to TRBD1. The CDR3 sequence is 18 residues long. Trimming removed 7 bases from V and 0 bases from J; junction bases left unmatched: 10. CDR3 sequence reads: CASTLSRDRVSGANVLTF. CDR3 nucleotides: TGTGCCAGCACCTTAAGCCGGGACAGGGTCTCTGGGGCCAACGTCCTGACTTTC.

The rearrangement uses TRBV29-1 and TRBJ2-7; D ambiguous. The germline V gene has CDR1 SQVTM and CDR2 ANQGSEA. V lost 3 bases and J lost 5, with 14 bases in between. CDR3 size: 13 residues. The CDR3 reads CSVEESGPHEQYF. Written as DNA, the CDR3 is TGCAGCGTTGAGGAATCGGGCCCCCACGAGCAGTACTTC.

V usage is TRBV13 and J usage is TRBJ2-1; D is perhaps TRBD2 (5 bases). Trimming cost V 5 bases and J 10 bases, with 12 bases left between them. From germline, CDR1 is PRHDT and CDR2 FYEKMQ (reference sequence). This CDR3 has 12 residues. In nucleotides, the CDR3 is TGTGCCAGCAGCCCTCTAGCTCAAGAGCAGTTCTTC. Protein: CASSPLAQEQFF.

The V gene is TRBV6-2 or TRBV6-3, the J gene TRBJ2-5; D is uncertain. CDR3 length equals 15 residues. Trimming took off 4 bases at V and 2 bases at J, with 14 bases between the two ends. The germline V gene has CDR1 MNHEY and CDR2 SVGEGT. The CDR3 loop reads CASSSGRAAQETQYF. DNA of the CDR3: TGTGCCAGCAGTTCCGGTCGGGCAGCACAAGAGACCCAGTACTTC.

V and J are TRBV19 and TRBJ2-5; no definite D call. The CDR3 runs 10 residues. Deletions cut 6 bases from V and 4 bases from J, with 3 bases between. Germline V gene lookup returns CDR1 LNHDA and CDR2 SQIVND (reference sequence). This CDR3 is CASRGETQYF. CDR3 DNA sequence: TGTGCCAGTAGGGGAGAGACCCAGTACTTC.

Only one count was recorded for this clonotype. The rearrangement joins TRBV5-1 to TRBJ2-7, with 11 bases identical to TRBD1. The CDR3 has 18 amino acids. From germline, CDR1 is SGHRS and CDR2 YFSETQ. V was pared by 1 base and J by 0 bases, with 9 bases of the junction left unmatched. As DNA, the CDR3 is TGCGCCAGCAGCTTGTGGGGTTCCGGGACAGGGGGCTCCTACGAGCAGTACTTC. It translates to CASSLWGSGTGGSYEQYF.

The V gene is TRBV15, the J gene TRBJ2-2; 12 positions agree with TRBD1. V gave up 0 bases and J gave up 4 bases; unmatched junction bases: 3. This CDR3 is 17 amino acids long. Germline V gene lookup returns CDR1 LNHNV and CDR2 YYDKDF (reference sequence). The CDR3 region has the DNA TGTGCCACCAGCAGAGACATGGGACAGGGGGCCACCGGGGAGCTGTTTTTT. This translates into CATSRDMGQGATGELFF.

The genes are TRBV4-3 and TRBJ2-7; D remains unclear. Germline CDR1 and CDR2: LGHNA and YSLEER. There are 14 residues in the CDR3. V was cut by 0 bases and J by 3 bases, with 9 bases left in between. The CDR3: CASSQDPADYEQYF. CDR3 in DNA: TGCGCCAGCAGCCAAGATCCCGCGGACTACGAGCAGTACTTC.

The genes are TRBV9 and TRBJ1-1; D is perhaps TRBD1 (6 bases). V gave up 0 bases and J gave up 7 bases, with 13 bases separating them. The CDR3 contains 14 residues. Germline values: CDR1 SGDLS, CDR2 YYNGEE. The CDR3 DNA reads TGTGCCAGCAGCGTAGCAGGGGCCGTAGATGAAGCTTTCTTT. Translation gives CASSVAGAVDEAFF.

This chain joins TRBV6-2 or TRBV6-3 and TRBJ2-1; TRBD1 matches at 9 bases. The CDR3 totals 16 residues. CDR1 and CDR2 from the germline V gene are MNHEY and SVGEGT. Trimming at V came to 0 bases and at J to 6 bases, leaving 6 bases not matched to a gene. The CDR3, as DNA: TGTGCCAGCAGTTACTCGTGGGACAGGGTAAGCAATGAGCAGTTCTTC. It yields the protein CASSYSWDRVSNEQFF.

This chain joins TRBV11-2 and TRBJ1-6, with D perhaps matching TRBD1 (5 bases). The CDR3 totals 17 residues. The germline gives CDR1 SGHAT, CDR2 FQNNGV. The ends were cut back, 0 bases at V and 5 bases at J, with 14 bases in the middle. CDR3 nucleotides: TGTGCCAGCAGCTTAGAGGCAGGGAACGGGGATAATTCACCCCTCCACTTT. Its protein product is CASSLEAGNGDNSPLHF.

The genes are TRBV30 and TRBJ1-3; no firm D call. The CDR3 extends over 12 amino acids. Trimming shortened V by 4 bases and J by 16 bases, and 20 bases separated the two germline ends. Germline CDR1 and CDR2: GTSNPN and SVGIG (reference sequence). The chain's CDR3 is CAWIRGRFKLYF. The DNA of the CDR3 is TGTGCCTGGATCCGCGGCAGGTTCAAGCTCTATTTT.

The chain has TRBV25-1 and TRBJ2-2; no firm D call. This CDR3 contains 17 residues. Germline lookup yields CDR1 MGHDK and CDR2 SYGVNS. The V end was cut by 3 bases, the J end by 1 base, with 15 bases between. CDR3 sequence reads: CASSDKGGVKNTGELFF. CDR3 DNA: TGTGCCAGCAGTGACAAGGGTGGCGTGAAGAACACCGGGGAGCTGTTTTTT.

This chain joins TRBV20-1 and TRBJ2-3, with 9 nucleotides matching TRBD2. This CDR3 has 13 amino acids. The V segment lost 5 bases and the J segment 5 bases; nucleotides outside the gene matches: 5. CDR1 DFQATT and CDR2 SNEGSKA come from the germline V gene (reference sequence). The CDR3: CSAPRTSVDTQYF. CDR3 in DNA: TGCAGTGCTCCTAGGACTAGCGTAGATACGCAGTATTTT.

The rearrangement uses TRBV6-5 and TRBJ2-5, with 8 bases identical to TRBD2. Trimming cost V 3 bases and J 5 bases; bases outside gene matches: 8. Germline CDR1 MNHEY, CDR2 SVGAGI. The CDR3 runs to 15 residues. Here the CDR3 reads CASSYWRGAKETQYF. CDR3 nucleotide sequence: TGTGCCAGCAGTTATTGGCGGGGGGCCAAGGAGACCCAGTACTTC.

The chain uses TRBV6-2 or TRBV6-3 and TRBJ2-1; tentative D call: TRBD2 (7 bases). The V gene lost 7 bases and the J gene lost 7 bases, with 17 bases spanning the gap. This CDR3 comprises 14 residues. CDR1 MNHEY and CDR2 SVGEGT come from the germline V gene. CDR3 bases: TGTGCCAGCAAGGGGGGGGCCCACCCTAATGAGCAGTTCTTC. Protein: CASKGGAHPNEQFF.

The rearrangement uses TRBV6-2 or TRBV6-3 and TRBJ2-7; no firm D call. Germline lookup yields CDR1 MNHEY and CDR2 SVGEGT. The CDR3 is made up of 10 amino acids. The V and J ends lost 2 bases and 5 bases respectively, with 1 base between them. CDR3 in DNA: TGTGCCAGCAGTTACGACGAGCAGTACTTC. Translating it yields CASSYDEQYF.

This clonotype came up once. The chain joins TRBV12-3 or TRBV12-4 to TRBJ2-1; D is perhaps TRBD1 or TRBD2 (5 bases each). The length of the CDR3 is 13 residues. V was cut by 7 bases and J by 0 bases, with 7 bases left in between. The CDR3 DNA reads TGTGCCAGCACAGGGAGCTCCTACAATGAGCAGTTCTTC. Protein: CASTGSSYNEQFF.

Only one count was recorded for this clonotype. This chain uses TRBV30 with TRBJ2-1, with no clear D. V was cut by 5 bases and J by 0 bases, with 14 bases left in between. CDR1 GTSNPN and CDR2 SVGIG come from the germline V gene (reference sequence). CDR3 length: 15 amino acids. In nucleotides, the CDR3 is TGTGCCTGGGCCTTGGAGTCTAGCTCCTACAATGAGCAGTTCTTC. Its translation: CAWALESSSYNEQFF.

The rearrangement links TRBV5-1 to TRBJ1-1; D might be TRBD1 (6 bases). The germline CDR1 and CDR2 sequences are SGHRS and YFSETQ. V gave up 3 bases and J gave up 3 bases, with 15 bases separating them. This CDR3 comprises 15 residues. CDR3 coding DNA: TGCGCCAGCAGCTCTGGCCCCAGGGGCTACACTGAAGCTTTCTTT. This encodes CASSSGPRGYTEAFF. Supplemented by reference TRBV5-1 and TRBJ1-1, the full variable domain reads KAGVTQTPRYLIKTRGQQVTLSCSPISGHRSVSWYQQTPGQGLQFLFEYFSETQRNKGNFPGRFSGRQFSNSRSEMNVSTLELGDSALYLCASSSGPRGYTEAFFGQGTRLTVV.

The chain combines TRBV11-1 with TRBJ1-1; the D gene is possibly TRBD1 (6 bases). V was shortened by 1 base and J by 10 bases, with 10 bases between the two germline ends. The CDR3 length is 12 residues. Germline values: CDR1 SGHAT, CDR2 FQDESV (reference sequence). CDR3 sequence (DNA): TGTGCCAGCAGCTTAGAACAGGGTGCAGCTTTCTTT. It translates to CASSLEQGAAFF. The full variable domain, rest sourced from reference TRBV11-1 and TRBJ1-1, is EAEVAQSPRYKITEKSQAVAFWCDPISGHATLYWYRQILGQGPELLVQFQDESVVDDSQLPKDRFSAERLKGVDSTLKIQPAELGDSAMYLCASSLEQGAAFFGQGTRLTVV.